These T cell receptor beta chains were read from a single sample in a study of human T cells and chemical hapten exposure. One entry per CDR3 protein, called by TCRdb with MiXCR from the RACE reads. This sample carries approximately 57,000 distinct CDR3 sequences, 9.3% of them seen once, and the ten largest clones take less than 15%. The sequenced sample was whole blood, obtained in connection with sensitization to the hapten diphenylcyclopropenone (DPC). These receptors originate from a woman aged 35 to 49 with alopecia areata. Some clones in this sample may be carry-over from other donors' samples. The CDR3 runs from the conserved cysteine through the conserved F or W. Each record gives: J gene, V gene, CDR3 protein.

TRBJ2-7 TRBV18 CASSPGQGPSYEQYF
TRBJ1-2 TRBV3-1 CASSPSLDERGYTF
TRBJ2-6 TRBV28 CASSQSSGANVLTF
TRBJ2-1 TRBV11-3 CTSSPGTGGYNEQFF
TRBJ2-1 TRBV5-6 CASSSAGTQQFF
TRBJ2-3 TRBV3-1 CASSQDLKFGTSGTDTQYF
TRBJ2-5 TRBV12-3/TRBV12-4 CASSATGTSGQETQYF
TRBJ2-5 TRBV7-8 CASSLVGGLETQYF
TRBJ2-2 TRBV5-6 CASSLRLSVGELFF
TRBJ2-3 TRBV7-2 CASSLDRVGTDTQYF
TRBJ1-5 TRBV6-2/TRBV6-3 CASSSLTGVGNQPQHF
TRBJ2-1 TRBV5-4 CASSLRFGDEQFF
TRBJ1-6 TRBV2 CAAHGDNSPLHF
TRBJ2-6 TRBV6-2/TRBV6-3 CASSFWTGPSGANVLTF
TRBJ2-1 TRBV11-2 CASSSLGERGAYNEQFF
TRBJ1-1 TRBV4-1 CASSQGRARVNTEAFF
TRBJ2-1 TRBV27 CASKVQGLYNEQFF
TRBJ2-2 TRBV7-9 CASSLVGPTGELFF
TRBJ1-1 TRBV13 CASSLVGGRTEAFF
TRBJ1-4 TRBV3-1 CASSPRAALNEKLFF
TRBJ2-2 TRBV2 CASSWTSGGTTGELFF
TRBJ1-2 TRBV14 CASSQVQNYGYTF
TRBJ1-4 TRBV19 CASTVGSTNEKLFF
TRBJ2-3 TRBV19 CASSIESLAGGFTDTQYF
TRBJ1-2 TRBV6-2/TRBV6-3 CASNSPDGYTF
TRBJ2-7 TRBV7-9 CASVPGQTYEQYF
TRBJ1-2 TRBV29-1 CSVAFAGADGYTF
TRBJ2-1 TRBV27 CASSLGTDSYNEQFF
TRBJ1-1 TRBV12-3/TRBV12-4 CASIDPRGGTEAFF
TRBJ2-3 TRBV29-1 CSGGGDTQYF
TRBJ2-7 TRBV6-6 CTSSYSTASYEQYF
TRBJ1-4 TRBV7-8 CASSPRGSLTNEKLFF
TRBJ2-7 TRBV3-1 CASSQGLGQGGEQYF
TRBJ1-2 TRBV7-6 CASTPGGSGGYTF
TRBJ1-2 TRBV5-6 CASSRTVGSGYTF
TRBJ2-1 TRBV4-2 CASSQEAGGYNEQFF
TRBJ2-1 TRBV6-4 CASSVSGTSYNEQFF
TRBJ2-3 TRBV28 CASSRIELTDTQYF
TRBJ2-6 TRBV14 CASSPLDRGASGANVLTF
TRBJ2-4 TRBV7-9 CASSLGAGRAKNIQYF
TRBJ2-1 TRBV9 CASGTSGVVSYNEQFF
TRBJ2-4 TRBV18 CASSPSTTSKNIQYF
TRBJ2-1 TRBV6-2/TRBV6-3 CASSAGTGDYNEQFF
TRBJ2-6 TRBV20-1 CSASKRGESGANVLTF
TRBJ2-1 TRBV20-1 CSARPSGTYNEQFF
TRBJ1-4 TRBV7-9 CASSSRGQFRDSTGLFF
TRBJ2-5 TRBV14 CASSLFWGETQYF
TRBJ2-2 TRBV6-4 CASSRQAETGELFF
TRBJ1-1 TRBV12-3/TRBV12-4 CASSAGMAEAFF
TRBJ2-6 TRBV6-2/TRBV6-3 CASSPGLSGANVLTF
TRBJ1-2 TRBV7-9 CASSLRAEANYGYTF